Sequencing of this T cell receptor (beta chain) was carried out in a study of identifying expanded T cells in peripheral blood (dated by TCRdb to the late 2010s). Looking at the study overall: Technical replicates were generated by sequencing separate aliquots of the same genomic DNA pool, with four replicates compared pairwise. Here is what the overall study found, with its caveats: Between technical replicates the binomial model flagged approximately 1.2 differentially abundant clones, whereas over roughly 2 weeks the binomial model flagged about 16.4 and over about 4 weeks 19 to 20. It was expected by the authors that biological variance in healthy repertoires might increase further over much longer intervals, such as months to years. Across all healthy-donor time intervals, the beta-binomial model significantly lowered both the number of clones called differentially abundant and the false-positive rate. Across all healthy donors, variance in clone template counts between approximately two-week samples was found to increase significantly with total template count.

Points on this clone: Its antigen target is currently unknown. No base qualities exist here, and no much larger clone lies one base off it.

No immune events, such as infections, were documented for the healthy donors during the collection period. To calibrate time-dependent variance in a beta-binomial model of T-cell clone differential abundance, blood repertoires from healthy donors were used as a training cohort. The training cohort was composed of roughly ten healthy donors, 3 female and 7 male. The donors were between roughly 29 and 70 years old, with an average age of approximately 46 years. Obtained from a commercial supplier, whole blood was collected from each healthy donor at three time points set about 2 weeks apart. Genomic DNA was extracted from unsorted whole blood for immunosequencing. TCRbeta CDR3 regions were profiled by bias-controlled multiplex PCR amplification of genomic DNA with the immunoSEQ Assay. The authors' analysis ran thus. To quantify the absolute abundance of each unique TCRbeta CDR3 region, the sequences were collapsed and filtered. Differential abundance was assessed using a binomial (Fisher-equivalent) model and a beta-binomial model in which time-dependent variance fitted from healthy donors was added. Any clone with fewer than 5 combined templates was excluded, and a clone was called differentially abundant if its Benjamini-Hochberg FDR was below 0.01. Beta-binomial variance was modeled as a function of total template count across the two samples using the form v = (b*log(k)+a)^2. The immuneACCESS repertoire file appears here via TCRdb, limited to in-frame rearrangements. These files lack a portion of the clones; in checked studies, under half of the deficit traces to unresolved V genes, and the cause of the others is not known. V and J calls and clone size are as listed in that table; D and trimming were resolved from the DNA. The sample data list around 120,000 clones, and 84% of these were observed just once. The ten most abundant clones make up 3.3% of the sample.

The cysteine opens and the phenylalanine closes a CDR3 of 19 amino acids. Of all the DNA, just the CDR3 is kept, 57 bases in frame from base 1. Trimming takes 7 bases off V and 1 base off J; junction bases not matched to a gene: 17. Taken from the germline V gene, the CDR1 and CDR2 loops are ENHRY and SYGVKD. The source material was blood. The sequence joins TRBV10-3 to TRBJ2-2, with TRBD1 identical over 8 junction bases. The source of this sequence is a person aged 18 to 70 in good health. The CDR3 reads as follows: CAIKDTKTGDGWNTGELFF. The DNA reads TGTGCCATCAAGGATACCAAGACAGGGGATGGTTGGAACACCGGGGAGCTGTTTTTT.